The clone carrying this T cell receptor (beta chain) was counted at least ten times. The CDR3 covers 13 residues. V was trimmed by 2 bases and J by 10 bases, leaving 14 bases between them. This record comes from a study of neurological immune-mediated disorders. The making of cDNA relied on 5'RACE with 10-nucleotide random UMIs. In TCRdb, the 5' RACE reads were re-called with MiXCR into one record per CDR3 protein. The table lists 90,000 to 100,000 distinct CDR3 sequences, roughly 3.5% of them singletons. The chain carries TRBV12-3 or TRBV12-4 and TRBJ1-1, with TRBD1 as a possible D gene (6 bases). The specimen was PBMCs. This clonotype originated in a woman between 18 and 30 years old with multiple sclerosis. CDR3 DNA sequence: TGTGCCAGCAGTTTATCGGAGGGGGGTCGAGCTTTCTTT. It yields the protein CASSLSEGGRAFF.